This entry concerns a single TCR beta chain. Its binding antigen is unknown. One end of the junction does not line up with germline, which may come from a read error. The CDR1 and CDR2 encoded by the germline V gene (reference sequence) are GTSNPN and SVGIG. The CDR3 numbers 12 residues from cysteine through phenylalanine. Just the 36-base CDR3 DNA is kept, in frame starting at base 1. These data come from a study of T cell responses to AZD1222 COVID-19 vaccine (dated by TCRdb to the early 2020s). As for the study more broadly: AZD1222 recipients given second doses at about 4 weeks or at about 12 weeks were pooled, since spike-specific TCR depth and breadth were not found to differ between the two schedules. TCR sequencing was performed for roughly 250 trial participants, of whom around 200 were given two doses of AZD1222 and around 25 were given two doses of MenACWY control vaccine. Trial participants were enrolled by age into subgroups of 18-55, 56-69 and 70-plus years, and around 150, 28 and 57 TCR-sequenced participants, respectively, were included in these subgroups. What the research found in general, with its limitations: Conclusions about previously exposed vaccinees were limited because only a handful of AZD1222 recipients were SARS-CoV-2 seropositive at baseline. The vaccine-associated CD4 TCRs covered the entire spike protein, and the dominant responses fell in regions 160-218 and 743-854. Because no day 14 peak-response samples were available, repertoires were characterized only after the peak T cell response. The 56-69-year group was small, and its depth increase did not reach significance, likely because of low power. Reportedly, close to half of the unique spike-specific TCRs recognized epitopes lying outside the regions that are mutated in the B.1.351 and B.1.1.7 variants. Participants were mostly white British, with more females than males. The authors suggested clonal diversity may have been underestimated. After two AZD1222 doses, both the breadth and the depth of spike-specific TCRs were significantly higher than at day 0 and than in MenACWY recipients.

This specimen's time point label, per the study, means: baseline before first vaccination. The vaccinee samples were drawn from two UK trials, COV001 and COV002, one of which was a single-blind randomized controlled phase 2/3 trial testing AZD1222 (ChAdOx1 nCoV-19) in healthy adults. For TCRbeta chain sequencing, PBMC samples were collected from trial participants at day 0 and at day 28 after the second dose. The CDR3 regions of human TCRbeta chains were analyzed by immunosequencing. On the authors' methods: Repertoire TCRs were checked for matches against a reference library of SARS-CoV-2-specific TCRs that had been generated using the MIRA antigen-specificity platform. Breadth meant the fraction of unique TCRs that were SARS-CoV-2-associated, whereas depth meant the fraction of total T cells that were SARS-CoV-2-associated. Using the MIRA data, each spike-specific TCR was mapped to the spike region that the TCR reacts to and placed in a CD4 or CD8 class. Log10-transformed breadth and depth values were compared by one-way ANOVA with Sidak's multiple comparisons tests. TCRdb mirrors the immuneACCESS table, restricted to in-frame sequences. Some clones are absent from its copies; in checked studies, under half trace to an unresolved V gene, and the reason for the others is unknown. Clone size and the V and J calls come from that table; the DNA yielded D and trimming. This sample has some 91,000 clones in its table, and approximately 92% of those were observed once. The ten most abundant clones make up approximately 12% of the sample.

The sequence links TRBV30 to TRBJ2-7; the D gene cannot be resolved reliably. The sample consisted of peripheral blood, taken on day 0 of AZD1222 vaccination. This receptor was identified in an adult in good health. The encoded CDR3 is CAWSTLGPPGSF. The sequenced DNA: TGTGCCTGGAGTACCCTAGGGCCCCCCGGCAGCTTC.